This entry concerns a single TCR beta chain. Its antigen is unknown. The table came from immunoSEQ multiplex PCR; TCRdb's copy has only in-frame clones and leaves some out. The repertoire has about 73,000 clones, around 79% of them found once; the top ten carry 2.5% to 3.5%. The germline V and J ends were trimmed by 5 bases and 3 bases, with 14 bases remaining between them. Germline V gene lookup returns CDR1 SNHLY and CDR2 FYNNEI. The CDR3 has 14 amino acids. These data originate in a study of vaccination effects on CD4 cells after COVID-19. Study-wide findings and caveats: From healthy vaccinees, only 1 of 255 vaccine-induced clones also reacted to common cold coronaviruses.

Prior to sequencing, the ViraFEST assay stimulated PBMC with viral peptide pools, which expanded the antigen-specific CD4+ T cells. After roughly 9 days in culture, the CD4+ T cells were isolated. Vaccine recipients, nucleocapsid antibody negative, had no prior SARS-CoV-2 infection. On day 3 and again on day 7, half the medium was replaced with IL-2 medium. The sample was CD4+ T cells from PBMCs cultured with HCoV-NL63 spike peptides, taken before COVID-19 vaccination. The J gene is TRBJ2-7, the V gene TRBV2; D may be TRBD1 or TRBD2 (6 bases each). The sequence derives from a human donor who received a COVID-19 vaccine. CDR3 in DNA: TGTGCCAGCAGTACCCACGGGGGCGACTACGAGCAGTACGTC. Its protein product is CASSTHGGDYEQYV.